Presented here are 18 T cell receptor beta chains from one specimen sequenced in a study of shared clonotypes between healthy human individuals. Method: immunoSEQ multiplex PCR; TCRdb's copy keeps in-frame clones and lacks some. The sample comprises 700,000 or so clones, around 72% of which are singletons, and 1.8% rests with the top ten. The sample consisted of memory CD4+ T cells sorted from blood. Subset: CD45RA-negative fraction. The source of these receptors is a woman between 25 and 40 years old in good health.

This chain links TRBV6-4 with TRBJ2-2; 9 bases are shared with TRBD2. The CDR3 spans 15 residues. The V segment lost 0 bases and the J segment 7 bases; nucleotides outside the gene matches: 3. The germline CDR1 and CDR2 sequences are MRHNA and SNTAGT. As DNA, the CDR3 is TGTGCCAGCAGTGACTCTGCGGGAGGGCACGGGGAGCTGTTTTTT. It yields the protein CASSDSAGGHGELFF.

This clone was recorded only once. This chain uses TRBV5-1 with TRBJ2-1, with 7 bases that match TRBD2. The CDR3 has 14 residues. Germline V gene lookup returns CDR1 SGHRS and CDR2 YFSETQ. V gave up 6 bases and J gave up 3 bases; unmatched junction bases: 6. CDR3 sequence reads: CASKRGEGYNEQFF. The CDR3 nucleotides read TGCGCCAGCAAACGAGGGGAGGGCTACAATGAGCAGTTCTTC.

This chain connects TRBV10-3 to TRBJ2-3, with 10 bases that match TRBD2. The CDR3 extends over 15 amino acids. V shed 4 bases and J 2 bases; nucleotides not matched to a gene: 3. Germline loops: CDR1 ENHRY, CDR2 SYGVKD. CDR3 bases: TGTGCCATCAGTGGAACTAGCGGGACCACAGATACGCAGTATTTT. Translated: CAISGTSGTTDTQYF.

This sequence joins TRBV27 and TRBJ2-2; D gene unclear. The CDR3 spans 13 residues. From germline, CDR1 is MNHEY and CDR2 SMNVEV (reference sequence). The V and J ends lost 1 base and 7 bases respectively, with 7 bases between them. CDR3 in amino acids: CASSLFQFGELFF. As DNA, the CDR3 is TGTGCCAGCAGTTTATTTCAATTCGGGGAGCTGTTTTTT.

The chain is built from TRBV25-1 and TRBJ2-1, with TRBD1 identical over 7 bases. Trimming removed 7 bases from V and 12 bases from J; junction bases left unmatched: 9. Germline loops: CDR1 MGHDK, CDR2 SYGVNS. The CDR3 contains 12 residues. CDR3 sequence (DNA): TGTGCCAGCACCGACAGGGCAGGGTGGCAGTTCTTC. Protein: CASTDRAGWQFF.

This rearrangement joins TRBV19 to TRBJ2-1, with 11 bases lining up with TRBD2. The V and J ends lost 5 bases and 8 bases, in that order; junction bases with no gene match: 5. This CDR3 contains 14 residues. Germline values: CDR1 LNHDA, CDR2 SQIVND (reference sequence). CDR3 amino acids: CASSPPGLADEQFF. DNA for the CDR3: TGTGCCAGTAGTCCCCCGGGACTAGCGGATGAGCAGTTCTTC.

J is TRBJ1-1 and V is TRBV7-9; D is perhaps TRBD1 (5 bases). CDR3 length: 16 amino acids. Trimming cost V 5 bases and J 1 base, with 17 bases left between them. From germline, CDR1 is SEHNR and CDR2 FQNEAQ (reference sequence). The CDR3 DNA sequence: TGTGCCAGCAGCGACGATCCAGGGTTAGGGAACACTGAAGCTTTCTTT. Translated, it gives CASSDDPGLGNTEAFF.

This chain links TRBV19 with TRBJ2-1, with 12 bases lining up with TRBD2. Germline-derived CDR1 and CDR2 are LNHDA and SQIVND (reference sequence). V lost 6 bases, J lost 1 base, and 7 bases stayed unmatched. This CDR3 is 17 amino acids long. CDR3 sequence (DNA): TGTGCCAGTAGACCGGGACTAGCGGGTGGGTCCTACAATGAGCAGTTCTTC. Encoded protein: CASRPGLAGGSYNEQFF.

There are a few counts of this clone. The V gene is TRBV11-2, the J gene TRBJ2-7, with D possibly TRBD2 on 6 matching bases. Trimming pared 7 bases from V and 7 bases from J, leaving 14 bases between. The CDR3 contains 12 residues. Germline V gene sequence: CDR1 SGHAT, CDR2 FQNNGV. CDR3 DNA sequence: TGTGCCAGCAAGTCAGCGGGTGGTGAGCAGTACTTC. Amino acid sequence: CASKSAGGEQYF.

The chain carries TRBV18 and TRBJ2-2; D uncertain. The V and J ends lost 2 bases and 0 bases respectively, with 7 bases between them. The CDR3 length is 15 residues. Germline-derived CDR1 and CDR2 are KGHSH and LQKENI. The CDR3 spells CASSPDGPNTGELFF. The CDR3 coding sequence is TGTGCCAGCTCACCAGACGGACCGAACACCGGGGAGCTGTTTTTT.

V usage is TRBV4-1 and J usage is TRBJ1-5; D is perhaps TRBD1 (5 bases). Germline V CDR1 and CDR2: MGHRA, YSYEKL. V lost 0 bases, J lost 9 bases, and 18 bases lay in between. The CDR3 loop spans 16 amino acids. The CDR3 loop is CASSQDRQGLYTPQHF. The CDR3 nucleotides are TGCGCCAGCAGCCAAGATCGCCAGGGTTTATACACGCCCCAGCATTTT.

Regarding this clone: The same CDR3 can be traced to other DNA sequences in this sample. The chain has TRBV7-9 and TRBJ1-1; D unclear. Trimming cost V 3 bases and J 1 base, with 6 bases left between them. The V gene's germline CDR1 is SEHNR and CDR2 FQNEAQ (reference sequence). This CDR3 spans 13 amino acids. The DNA of the CDR3 is TGTGCCAGCAGCTTTACAGAGAACACTGAAGCTTTCTTT. Translation: CASSFTENTEAFF.

The J gene is TRBJ2-3, the V gene TRBV19; 7 nucleotides agree with TRBD2. CDR1 LNHDA and CDR2 SQIVND come from the germline V gene (reference sequence). This CDR3 region has 20 residues. J gave up 6 bases and V 4 bases, and 25 bases lay outside the gene matches. The CDR3 region is CASSTLGGLPLARVGDTQYF. DNA of the CDR3: TGTGCCAGTAGTACGCTTGGGGGACTACCATTGGCGCGAGTGGGGGATACGCAGTATTTT. Variable domain in full (rest from reference TRBV19 and TRBJ2-3): DGGITQSPKYLFRKEGQNVTLSCEQNLNHDAMYWYRQDPGQGLRLIYYSQIVNDFQKGDIAEGYSVSREKKESFPLTVTSAQKNPTAFYLCASSTLGGLPLARVGDTQYFGPGTRLTVL.

The rearrangement uses TRBV28 and TRBJ1-3; D gene unclear. Per germline, CDR1 MDHEN and CDR2 SYDVKM. The CDR3 has 15 amino acids. The V gene lost 2 bases and the J gene lost 6 bases, with 14 bases spanning the gap. In DNA form, the CDR3 reads TGTGCCAGCAGTTTACGGGGATACGTGTTAAACACCATATATTTT. Protein sequence: CASSLRGYVLNTIYF.

This clone was detected many times. The sample contains more than one DNA sequence encoding this CDR3. V gene TRBV28 combines with J gene TRBJ2-7; D is uncertain. Deletions cut 6 bases from V and 3 bases from J, with 6 bases between. Germline V CDR1 and CDR2: MDHEN, SYDVKM. CDR3 size: 11 residues. This CDR3 is CASSHRYEQYF. The CDR3 DNA reads as TGTGCCAGCAGCCACCGCTACGAGCAGTACTTC.

The chain has TRBV5-6 and TRBJ2-1, with a possible D match to TRBD1 (5 bases). Deletions cut 6 bases from V and 1 base from J, with 11 bases between. The germline V gene encodes CDR1 SGHDT and CDR2 YYEEEE. This CDR3 is built from 14 residues. The CDR3 loop reads CASNRAGSYNEQFF. The CDR3 region has the DNA TGTGCCAGCAATCGGGCAGGGTCCTACAATGAGCAGTTCTTC.

This chain uses TRBV6-5 with TRBJ2-7; D call uncertain. There are 14 residues in the CDR3. Trimming cost V 5 bases and J 2 bases, with 13 bases left between them. Germline loops: CDR1 MNHEY, CDR2 SVGAGI. DNA of the CDR3: TGTGCCAGCAGTACGCCCCGCAGACCCTACGAGCAGTACTTC. Its translation: CASSTPRRPYEQYF.

This clone was counted once. V usage is TRBV19 and J usage is TRBJ1-5; 8 bases are a match to TRBD1. This CDR3 has 13 amino acids. V trimming: 4 bases; J trimming: 5 bases; junction bases outside the gene matches: 1. The germline V gene encodes CDR1 LNHDA and CDR2 SQIVND (reference sequence). For the CDR3, the DNA is TGTGCCAGTAGTACGGACAGGGATCAGCCCCAGCATTTT. This gives the protein CASSTDRDQPQHF.